The next 17 T cell receptor beta chains were all read from a single sample in a study of T cells in Graves' hyperthyroidism and ophthalmopathy. Regions amplified from RNA transcripts were the TCR beta CDR3 regions. When the TCR CDR3 underwent first-round RT-PCR, the HTBI primer set was used. TCRdb used MiXCR to reprocess the multiplex PCR reads, holding one entry per CDR3 protein. The sample consists of about 360,000 distinct CDR3 sequences, 15% to 17% of them appearing once. The sequenced sample consisted of blood. The receptors were sampled from a woman aged 18-30 years with Graves' hyperthyroidism that later progressed to Graves' ophthalmopathy.

This clonotype was observed many times. The chain has TRBV6-1 and TRBJ1-1; D is ambiguous. The CDR3 runs to 17 residues. The germline CDR1 and CDR2 sequences are MNHNS and SASEGT. The V end was cut by 6 bases, the J end by 1 base, with 21 bases between. CDR3 bases: TGTGCCAGCAGCTCTTCCTCGGACGGAGGAGGGAACACTGAAGCTTTCTTT. This encodes CASSSSSDGGGNTEAFF.

V and J are TRBV7-9 and TRBJ2-7; 9 nucleotides line up with TRBD1. The length of the CDR3 is 14 residues. Per the germline V gene, CDR1 is SEHNR and CDR2 is FQNEAQ (reference sequence). V shed 5 bases, J shed 6 bases, and the junction held 8 bases outside the gene matches. DNA of the CDR3: TGTGCCAGCAGCCACCGGGACAGGGCAAGCGAGCAGTACTTC. The encoded protein is CASSHRDRASEQYF.

This clonotype was seen at least ten times. The genes are TRBV27 and TRBJ1-2; TRBD1 matches 7 bases. V lost 0 bases and J lost 8; bases outside the gene matches: 9. From germline, CDR1 is MNHEY and CDR2 SMNVEV (reference sequence). The CDR3 runs to 15 residues. The CDR3 loop is CASSLSGGRGEGYTF. The CDR3, as DNA: TGTGCCAGCAGTTTATCGGGTGGCAGGGGGGAAGGCTACACCTTC.

In its sample, this clonotype was seen many times. The chain is built from TRBV20-1 and TRBJ2-5; 8 bases are shared with TRBD1. Germline CDR1 reads DFQATT; CDR2 reads SNEGSKA (reference sequence). The CDR3 runs to 15 residues. V shed 3 bases and J 5 bases; nucleotides not matched to a gene: 11. This CDR3 is CSASPGQGGRETQYF. The CDR3 region has the DNA TGCAGTGCTAGTCCTGGACAGGGTGGTAGGGAGACCCAGTACTTC.

The chain joins TRBV9 to TRBJ1-6; 7 positions match TRBD1. With 4 bases clipped from V and 7 bases from J, the junction kept 8 bases outside the gene matches. The CDR3 runs 15 residues. The germline CDR1 and CDR2 sequences are SGDLS and YYNGEE. The CDR3 reads CASSRTGTVNSPLHF. The CDR3 DNA sequence: TGTGCCAGCAGCCGAACCGGGACAGTGAATTCACCCCTCCACTTT. Filled out from reference TRBV9 and TRBJ1-6, the complete variable domain reads DSGVTQTPKHLITATGQRVTLRCSPRSGDLSVYWYQQSLDQGLQFLIQYYNGEERAKGNILERFSAQQFPDLHSELNLSSLELGDSALYFCASSRTGTVNSPLHFGNGTRLTVT.

This clonotype was counted at least ten times. The chain couples TRBV2 to TRBJ2-7; TRBD2 is a possible D gene (5 bases). The CDR3 sequence is 17 residues long. Germline lookup yields CDR1 SNHLY and CDR2 FYNNEI. The ends were cut back, 5 bases at V and 4 bases at J, with 24 bases in the middle. CDR3 in amino acids: CASSHNPGSLKAYEQYF. In DNA form, the CDR3 reads TGTGCCAGCAGTCATAACCCGGGATCCCTTAAGGCATACGAGCAGTACTTC. Full variable domain (missing parts from reference TRBV2 and TRBJ2-7): EPEVTQTPSHQVTQMGQEVILRCVPISNHLYFYWYRQILGQKVEFLVSFYNNEISEKSEIFDDQFSVERPDGSNFTLKIRSTKLEDSAMYFCASSHNPGSLKAYEQYFGPGTRLTVT.

This clonotype was counted at least ten times. V gene TRBV5-6 combines with J gene TRBJ2-3; D gene ambiguous. The germline V gene has CDR1 SGHDT and CDR2 YYEEEE. The CDR3 totals 15 residues. The germline V and J ends were trimmed by 2 bases and 0 bases, with 10 bases remaining between them. The CDR3 coding sequence is TGTGCCAGCAGCTTCCTGGCGGCTAGCACAGATACGCAGTATTTT. This sequence encodes CASSFLAASTDTQYF.

This clonotype was observed a few times. The chain links TRBV12-3 or TRBV12-4 to TRBJ2-1; TRBD2 aligns across 8 bases. The J segment lost 8 bases and the V segment lost 6 bases, leaving 6 bases of the junction unmatched. The CDR3 covers 13 residues. The CDR3 protein is CASRRGLDYEQFF. DNA of the CDR3: TGTGCCAGCAGGAGGGGACTAGATTATGAGCAGTTCTTC.

This clonotype was detected only a few times. This chain links TRBV5-1 with TRBJ2-1; D is perhaps TRBD1 or TRBD2 (5 bases each). V was shortened by 3 bases and J by 4 bases, with 20 bases between the two germline ends. Germline CDR1 is SGHRS and CDR2 is YFSETQ. The CDR3 is 17 residues long. The chain's CDR3 is CASSYEPGPKIYNEQFF. The CDR3 region has the DNA TGCGCCAGCAGCTACGAACCGGGACCAAAAATTTACAATGAGCAGTTCTTC.

The sample holds many counts of this clonotype. The rearrangement joins TRBV27 to TRBJ2-1; the match to TRBD2 covers 7 bases. The V segment lost 6 bases and the J segment 4 bases; nucleotides outside the gene matches: 6. The CDR3 is 14 residues long. Germline CDR1 is MNHEY and CDR2 is SMNVEV (reference sequence). The CDR3 nucleotides are TGTGCCAGCAGCTTCAGCGGGGCTTACAATGAGCAGTTCTTC. Translated, it gives CASSFSGAYNEQFF.

This clonotype was observed many times. J is TRBJ2-5 and V is TRBV4-1; 7 nucleotides align to TRBD1. The length of the CDR3 is 12 residues. V lost 10 bases, J lost 5 bases, and 7 bases stayed unmatched. Germline V gives CDR1 MGHRA, CDR2 YSYEKL. CDR3 sequence (DNA): TGCGCCAAGACACAGGGGTGGGAGACCCAGTACTTC. Its translation is CAKTQGWETQYF.

This clonotype was seen a few times. The V gene is TRBV20-1, the J gene TRBJ2-1, with 7 bases matching TRBD1. J was trimmed by 0 bases and V by 6 bases; bases with no gene match: 11. The CDR3 contains 16 residues. The germline CDR1 and CDR2 sequences are DFQATT and SNEGSKA (reference sequence). Written as DNA, the CDR3 is TGCAGTGCGCCGGACCAGGGGGTCCGCTCCTACAATGAGCAGTTCTTC. It codes for CSAPDQGVRSYNEQFF.

This clonotype was detected a few times. This chain links TRBV29-1 with TRBJ1-2, with D uncertain. Trimming took 0 bases from V and 8 from J, leaving 10 bases between them. There are 12 residues in the CDR3. Germline-derived CDR1 and CDR2 are SQVTM and ANQGSEA. The CDR3 loop reads CSVEDLGGGYTF. CDR3 nucleotide sequence: TGCAGCGTTGAAGATCTTGGTGGGGGCTACACCTTC.

The table lists this clonotype with many counts. The chain has TRBV20-1 and TRBJ2-7; D is undetermined. The CDR3 has 11 residues. CDR1 DFQATT and CDR2 SNEGSKA come from the germline V gene (reference sequence). Trimming cost V 4 bases and J 3 bases, with 7 bases left between them. The CDR3 region is CSATSYYEQYF. CDR3 sequence (DNA): TGCAGTGCTACCTCTTACTACGAGCAGTACTTC.

In its sample, this clonotype was seen many times. The chain employs TRBV3-1 and TRBJ1-2; D is undetermined. The CDR3 is 12 amino acids. In germline, CDR1 is LGHDT, CDR2 YNNKEL (reference sequence). Trimming shortened V by 3 bases and J by 7 bases, and 9 bases separated the two germline ends. The CDR3 reads CASSHREGGYTF. The CDR3 DNA sequence: TGTGCCAGCAGCCATCGGGAAGGTGGCTACACCTTC.

This clonotype was seen repeatedly, ten times or more. The rearrangement uses TRBV28 and TRBJ2-3; 8 nucleotides align to TRBD1. This CDR3 has 15 residues. V dropped 2 bases and J dropped 6; count of bases not matched to a gene: 7. Germline V gene lookup returns CDR1 MDHEN and CDR2 SYDVKM. The CDR3, as DNA: TGTGCCAGCAGTTTAACCGGGACAGGTACCGATACGCAGTATTTT. Encoded protein: CASSLTGTGTDTQYF. The full variable domain, with the rest looked up from reference TRBV28 and TRBJ2-3, is DVKVTQSSRYLVKRTGEKVFLECVQDMDHENMFWYRQDPGLGLRLIYFSYDVKMKEKGDIPEGYSVSREKKERFSLILESASTNQTSMYLCASSLTGTGTDTQYFGPGTRLTVL.

This clonotype came up a few times. This rearrangement joins TRBV6-5 to TRBJ2-7; 7 nucleotides align to TRBD2. The CDR3 spans 14 residues. Germline loops: CDR1 MNHEY, CDR2 SVGAGI. V trimming: 0 bases; J trimming: 5 bases; junction bases outside the gene matches: 4. The CDR3 DNA reads as TGTGCCAGCAGTTACTCGCGGGGAGGGAACGAGCAGTACTTC. Amino acid sequence: CASSYSRGGNEQYF.